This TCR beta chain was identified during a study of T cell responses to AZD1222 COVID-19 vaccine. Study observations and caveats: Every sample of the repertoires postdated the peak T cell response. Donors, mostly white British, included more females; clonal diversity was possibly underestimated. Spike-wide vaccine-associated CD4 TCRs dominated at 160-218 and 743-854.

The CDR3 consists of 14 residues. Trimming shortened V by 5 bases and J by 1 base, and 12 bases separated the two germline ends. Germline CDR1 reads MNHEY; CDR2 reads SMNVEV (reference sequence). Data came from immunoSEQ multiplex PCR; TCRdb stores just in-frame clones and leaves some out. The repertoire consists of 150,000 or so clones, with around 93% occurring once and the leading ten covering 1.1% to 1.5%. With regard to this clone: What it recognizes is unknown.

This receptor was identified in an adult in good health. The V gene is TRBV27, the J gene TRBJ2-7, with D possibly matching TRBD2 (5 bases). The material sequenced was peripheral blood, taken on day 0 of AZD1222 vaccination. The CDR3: CASSPRTGSYEQYF. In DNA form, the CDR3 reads TGTGCCAGCAGTCCTCGGACTGGATCCTACGAGCAGTACTTC.